This is a list of T cell receptor beta chains from one sample in a study of Graves' ophthalmopathy and Graves' hyperthyroidism. MiXCR was run by TCRdb on the multiplex PCR reads, yielding one entry per CDR3 protein. Counted here are 620,000 or so distinct CDR3 sequences, about 20% occurring once; the ten biggest clones make up approximately 6.5%. Sequences were obtained from peripheral blood. The source is a woman under 30 with stable Graves' hyperthyroidism. Some clones in this sample may be carry-over from other donors' samples. The CDR3 runs from the conserved cysteine through the conserved F or W. D genes are given only for firm matches. A clone size is listed for some rows: how often the clone was seen (once, few, many), or a class if it is expanded.

v_call	j_call	clone_size	d_call	cdr3_aa	cdr3_nt
TRBV3-1	TRBJ1-3	few	-	CASGYSGNTIYF	TGTGCCAGCGGATACTCTGGAAACACCATATATTTT
TRBV5-4	TRBJ1-5	many	TRBD1	CASSPDRDGAQPQHF	TGTGCCAGCAGCCCGGACAGGGACGGGGCTCAGCCCCAGCATTTT
TRBV6-5	TRBJ1-1	many	-	CASGLSSLNTEAFF	TGTGCCAGCGGCCTTTCCTCCCTGAACACTGAAGCTTTCTTT
TRBV30	TRBJ1-6	-	-	CAWTSGSGPSFSPLHF	TGTGCCTGGACGTCGGGCAGCGGCCCCTCATTTTCACCCCTCCACTTT
TRBV28	TRBJ1-2	few	TRBD1	CASSLPQGAQGYTF	TGTGCCAGCAGTTTACCCCAGGGGGCTCAGGGCTACACCTTC
TRBV4-2	TRBJ1-1	-	-	CASSDSPGTEAFF	TGTGCCAGCAGCGACAGCCCCGGAACTGAAGCTTTCTTT
TRBV6-5	TRBJ1-5	-	-	CASSYTGQRNQPQHF	TGTGCCAGCAGTTACACTGGACAGCGCAATCAGCCCCAGCATTTT
TRBV6-2/TRBV6-3	TRBJ2-7	-	TRBD2	CASKRGLAELYEQYF	TGTGCCAGCAAACGGGGACTAGCGGAACTTTACGAGCAGTACTTC
TRBV12-3/TRBV12-4	TRBJ2-2	many	TRBD1	CASSPSNTGGTGELFF	TGTGCCAGCAGTCCCAGCAACACAGGGGGCACCGGGGAGCTGTTTTTT
TRBV5-6	TRBJ2-2	-	-	CASSLRPAGELFF	TGTGCCAGCAGCTTGAGACCCGCCGGGGAGCTGTTTTTT
TRBV20-1	TRBJ2-4	many	-	CSAVRMGKNIQYF	TGCAGTGCTGTAAGGATGGGCAAAAACATTCAGTACTTC
TRBV20-1	TRBJ1-1	many	TRBD1	CSAYRGWGTEAFF	TGCAGTGCTTACAGGGGTTGGGGCACTGAAGCTTTCTTT
TRBV6-1	TRBJ1-2	-	-	CASSRRGYGYTF	TGTGCCAGCAGCCGCAGGGGCTATGGCTACACCTTC
TRBV7-2	TRBJ2-7	-	-	CASSLGGVRVEQYF	TGTGCCAGCAGCTTAGGGGGAGTTCGGGTAGAGCAGTACTTC
TRBV27	TRBJ1-1	many	TRBD1	CASSLYSLGTGGLNTEAFF	TGTGCCAGCAGTTTATATAGCCTCGGGACAGGGGGCTTGAACACTGAAGCTTTCTTT
TRBV4-1	TRBJ2-7	few	-	CASSPGPFEVPDEQYF	TGCGCCAGCAGCCCGGGCCCCTTTGAAGTACCCGACGAGCAGTACTTC
TRBV3-1	TRBJ1-2	-	-	CASSQPVGRVGYGYTF	TGTGCCAGCAGCCAACCCGTTGGTAGGGTAGGCTATGGCTACACCTTC
TRBV5-4	TRBJ1-2	many	-	CASSLVTGSGYGYTF	TGTGCCAGCAGCTTGGTAACAGGGAGCGGCTATGGCTACACCTTC
TRBV2	TRBJ1-6	-	TRBD1	CASRTFGQGLGSPLHF	TGTGCCAGCAGGACCTTCGGACAGGGGTTAGGGTCACCCCTCCACTTT
TRBV19	TRBJ1-1	many	-	CASSTRTLSSTEAFF	TGTGCCAGTAGTACCAGGACTCTCTCGAGCACTGAAGCTTTCTTT
TRBV5-1	TRBJ1-6	few	-	CASSLGPPIKYYNSPLHF	TGCGCCAGCAGCTTAGGACCTCCGATCAAATATTATAATTCACCCCTCCACTTT
TRBV5-1	TRBJ1-1	many	TRBD1	CASSRTGEGYTEAFF	TGCGCCAGCAGCCGGACAGGGGAAGGGTACACTGAAGCTTTCTTT
TRBV11-2	TRBJ2-5	few	TRBD2	CASSVKFRTSGEWETQYF	TGTGCCAGCAGCGTCAAATTTAGGACTAGCGGGGAGTGGGAGACCCAGTACTTC
TRBV6-5	TRBJ2-4	many	TRBD1	CASTATGGNIKYF	TGTGCCAGCACCGCGACAGGGGGCAACATTAAGTACTTC
TRBV6-1	TRBJ2-7	many	-	CASSPTRSYEQYF	TGTGCCAGCAGCCCAACACGGTCCTACGAGCAGTACTTC
TRBV7-9	TRBJ1-2	-	TRBD1	CASSHGQGNGYTF	TGTGCCAGCAGCCACGGACAGGGCAATGGCTACACCTTC
TRBV12-3/TRBV12-4	TRBJ1-1	-	-	CASSQIFGPMNTEAFF	TGTGCCAGCAGCCAAATCTTCGGGCCCATGAACACTGAAGCTTTCTTT
TRBV18	TRBJ1-6	few	-	CASSRGDNNSPLHF	TGTGCCAGCTCACGCGGGGACAATAATTCACCCCTCCACTTT
TRBV14	TRBJ1-1	-	-	CASSTRPGSGTEAFF	TGTGCCAGCAGCACCCGCCCAGGGAGTGGGACTGAAGCTTTCTTT
TRBV29-1	TRBJ2-2	many	-	CSAHTGGTGELFF	TGCAGCGCCCACACAGGAGGGACCGGGGAGCTGTTTTTT
TRBV2	TRBJ1-2	-	-	CASSVSRGEGDGYTF	TGTGCCAGCAGTGTCTCTCGGGGCGAGGGGGACGGCTACACCTTC
TRBV6-5	TRBJ2-7	many	-	CASRVGKDEQYF	TGTGCCAGCAGAGTCGGGAAGGACGAGCAGTACTTC
TRBV2	TRBJ2-7	-	-	CASLRDGTYEQYF	TGTGCCAGCCTCCGGGACGGAACCTACGAGCAGTACTTC
TRBV6-5	TRBJ2-2	many	TRBD2	CASSCPTVAGGTGELFF	TGTGCCAGCAGTTGCCCTACGGTAGCGGGGGGGACCGGGGAGCTGTTTTTT
TRBV24-1	TRBJ2-7	few	TRBD2	CATSDSDSGRAFYEQYF	TGTGCCACCAGTGATTCCGATAGCGGGAGGGCCTTCTACGAGCAGTACTTC
TRBV2	TRBJ2-5	many	-	CASVRGTRETQYF	TGTGCCAGCGTAAGGGGTACACGTGAGACCCAGTACTTC
TRBV2	TRBJ2-2	many	TRBD1	CATAPGQNTFNTGELFF	TGTGCCACTGCACCGGGACAGAATACCTTTAACACCGGGGAGCTGTTTTTT
TRBV6-5	TRBJ2-7	many	-	CASSSFEGGEQYF	TGTGCCAGCAGTTCCTTTGAGGGTGGCGAGCAGTACTTC
TRBV18	TRBJ1-2	few	TRBD1	CASSPQGARDGYTF	TGTGCCAGCTCACCACAGGGGGCAAGGGATGGCTACACCTTC
TRBV7-2	TRBJ1-2	many	TRBD1	CASSLALLTGAGGYTF	TGTGCCAGCAGCTTAGCACTACTAACAGGGGCAGGTGGCTACACCTTC
TRBV28	TRBJ1-1	many	-	CASSFATGRFTEAFF	TGTGCCAGCAGTTTCGCCACAGGTCGATTTACTGAAGCTTTCTTT
TRBV15	TRBJ1-5	-	-	CATNRDGNQPQHF	TGTGCCACCAACAGGGATGGCAATCAGCCCCAGCATTTT
TRBV30	TRBJ1-6	many	-	CAWSGHGSPLHF	TGTGCCTGGAGTGGCCATGGGTCACCCCTCCACTTT
TRBV12-3/TRBV12-4	TRBJ1-1	few	-	CASSQAGYRYDTEAFF	TGTGCCAGCAGTCAAGCGGGTTATCGGTACGACACTGAAGCTTTCTTT
TRBV6-5	TRBJ1-1	many	-	CASSYSWNTEAFF	TGTGCCAGCAGTTACTCTTGGAACACTGAAGCTTTCTTT
TRBV28	TRBJ1-5	-	-	CASSLSRVTGYSNQPQHF	TGTGCCAGCAGTTTATCCCGCGTCACAGGCTATAGCAATCAGCCCCAGCATTTT
TRBV7-9	TRBJ1-1	many	TRBD1	CASSTQTGVSEAFF	TGTGCCAGCAGCACCCAGACAGGGGTCTCTGAAGCTTTCTTT
TRBV6-2/TRBV6-3	TRBJ2-7	-	-	CASSYGGGQGGGANYEQYF	TGTGCCAGCAGCTACGGGGGGGGACAGGGCGGTGGGGCCAACTACGAGCAGTACTTC
TRBV28	TRBJ2-7	many	-	CASSLYGTPLEQYF	TGTGCCAGCAGTTTATACGGGACTCCCCTCGAGCAGTACTTC
TRBV12-3/TRBV12-4	TRBJ2-7	-	-	CASSWGFESSYEQYF	TGTGCCAGCAGTTGGGGTTTCGAGAGCTCCTACGAGCAGTACTTC
TRBV18	TRBJ2-7	-	TRBD2	CASTPETSGLDSYEQYF	TGTGCCAGCACACCAGAGACTTCGGGACTAGACTCCTACGAGCAGTACTTC
TRBV5-1	TRBJ1-1	-	-	CASSLVAATGRAFF	TGCGCCAGCAGCTTGGTGGCAGCCACGGGGCGAGCTTTCTTT
TRBV6-1	TRBJ2-5	-	TRBD2	CASSPLAKQETQYF	TGTGCCAGCAGTCCACTAGCGAAACAAGAGACCCAGTACTTC
TRBV4-2	TRBJ1-1	many	TRBD1	CASSQDRRDRVSEAFF	TGTGCCAGCAGCCAAGATCGGCGGGACAGGGTCTCTGAAGCTTTCTTT
TRBV27	TRBJ2-7	once	TRBD1	CASSLVRGSHEQYF	TGTGCCAGCAGTTTAGTCAGGGGGTCCCACGAGCAGTACTTC
TRBV13	TRBJ2-7	many	-	CASSSHIDRTASYEQYF	TGTGCCAGCAGCTCGCACATCGACAGAACAGCCTCCTACGAGCAGTACTTC
TRBV11-2	TRBJ1-6	-	-	CVSSQSPRGPRSSPLHF	TGTGTCAGCAGCCAATCCCCACGGGGGCCAAGGAGTTCACCCCTCCACTTT
TRBV12-3/TRBV12-4	TRBJ2-2	many	-	CATSVTGYTGELFF	TGTGCCACCTCGGTGACAGGTTACACCGGGGAGCTGTTTTTT
TRBV15	TRBJ2-7	few	TRBD2	CATRKAGTSGNYEQYF	TGTGCCACCAGGAAGGCTGGGACTAGCGGAAACTACGAGCAGTACTTC